Presented here are 32 T cell receptor beta chains from one specimen sequenced in a study of blood T cell repertoires in COVID-19. Only in-frame clones appear in the TCRdb table, and some are missing; sequencing was by immunoSEQ multiplex PCR. The repertoire holds approximately 150,000 clones, with about nine tenths as singletons. Sequences were obtained from peripheral blood. The receptors come from a woman in her seventies with acute or convalescent COVID-19.

The chain combines TRBV15 with TRBJ1-2, with 9 positions matching TRBD1. The CDR3 covers 15 residues. The V and J ends lost 0 bases and 6 bases, in that order; junction bases with no gene match: 5. The germline CDR1 and CDR2 sequences are LNHNV and YYDKDF (reference sequence). CDR3 coding DNA: TGTGCCACCAGCAGAGATCGGGGACAGGGTAATGGCTACACCTTC. Amino acids: CATSRDRGQGNGYTF.

The chain links TRBV3-1 (or the pseudogene TRBV3-2) to TRBJ2-1, with 8 bases matching TRBD1. V lost 1 base to trimming and J lost 4 bases; unmatched junction nucleotides: 3. The germline V gene encodes CDR1 LGHDT and CDR2 YNNKEL (reference sequence). The length of the CDR3 is 15 residues. CDR3 bases: TGTGCCAGCAGCCAAGCCAGGGGGCCTTACAATGAGCAGTTCTTC. Its translation is CASSQARGPYNEQFF.

V usage is TRBV6-1 and J usage is TRBJ1-3; D might be TRBD1 (5 bases). V was shortened by 6 bases and J by 0 bases, with 9 bases between the two germline ends. Germline V lookup: CDR1 MNHNS, CDR2 SASEGT. This CDR3 region has 14 residues. The CDR3 is CASSDGGSGNTIYF. The CDR3 bases are TGTGCCAGCAGCGACGGGGGCTCTGGAAACACCATATATTTT.

This clone was counted between two and nine times. The chain is built from TRBV18 and TRBJ2-7; TRBD2 matches at 7 bases. The CDR3 has 17 residues. Germline V gene lookup returns CDR1 KGHSH and CDR2 LQKENI. The trim removed 4 bases at V and 6 bases at J, leaving 18 bases unmatched. CDR3 protein: CASSLNLGAGDLGEQYF. The CDR3 DNA follows: TGTGCCAGCTCACTCAATCTTGGCGCGGGAGATCTGGGCGAGCAGTACTTC.

V and J are TRBV28 and TRBJ2-2; possible D gene TRBD2, 6 bases. CDR1 and CDR2 (germline): MDHEN, SYDVKM. The CDR3 runs to 16 residues. Trimming removed 7 bases from V and 7 bases from J, with 22 bases in between. The CDR3 bases are TGTGCCAGCACCGGGAGCGATGCGGGCCGGGGCGGGGAGCTGTTTTTT. It codes for CASTGSDAGRGGELFF.

The CDR3 region is CASSAGGSSDTQYF. The CDR3 DNA reads as TGTGCCAGCAGCGCAGGGGGATCGTCAGATACGCAGTATTTT. The V gene is TRBV11-3, the J gene TRBJ2-3; 7 bases are shared with TRBD1. V shed 5 bases and J 4 bases; nucleotides not matched to a gene: 6. The CDR3 is 14 residues long. Germline V gene data show CDR1 as SGHNT and CDR2 as YENEEA.

The chain couples TRBV6-5 to TRBJ1-2, with D perhaps TRBD1 (5 bases). This CDR3 comprises 15 residues. In germline, CDR1 is MNHEY, CDR2 SVGAGI. The germline V and J ends were trimmed by 6 bases and 3 bases, with 17 bases remaining between them. CDR3 region: CASRSLGGGDYGYTF. The CDR3 bases are TGTGCCAGCAGATCTCTCGGGGGAGGGGACTATGGCTACACCTTC.

The chain uses TRBV28 and TRBJ1-4, with D possibly TRBD1 on 6 matching bases. Trimming cost V 1 base and J 3 bases, with 12 bases left between them. Germline V gene data show CDR1 as MDHEN and CDR2 as SYDVKM. The CDR3 runs to 16 residues. The CDR3 is CASSLSGGVANEKLFF. CDR3 DNA: TGTGCCAGCAGTTTATCTGGGGGCGTCGCTAATGAAAAACTGTTTTTT.

J is TRBJ1-2 and V is TRBV30, with D possibly matching TRBD1 (5 bases). The CDR3 has 13 residues. Germline CDR1 and CDR2: GTSNPN and SVGIG (reference sequence). Trimming pared 5 bases from V and 4 bases from J, leaving 14 bases between. CDR3 sequence reads: CAWESGSLYGYTF. The CDR3 region has the DNA TGTGCCTGGGAATCAGGGTCGCTCTATGGCTACACCTTC.

This sequence joins TRBV5-1 and TRBJ2-2; D remains ambiguous. The V gene lost 2 bases and the J gene lost 0 bases, with 8 bases spanning the gap. This CDR3 is built from 15 residues. Germline assignment: CDR1 SGHRS and CDR2 YFSETQ. The CDR3: CASSFRQTNTGELFF. CDR3 nucleotide sequence: TGCGCCAGCAGCTTTAGACAAACGAACACCGGGGAGCTGTTTTTT.

Comments on this clone: The junction shows a germline mismatch at one end, possibly a read error. V gene TRBV7-8 combines with J gene TRBJ1-4; 10 nucleotides match TRBD1. Germline V gene sequence: CDR1 SGHVS, CDR2 FQNEAQ. The CDR3 is 15 amino acids. CDR3 amino acids: CASSLATGGGKKLFF. The CDR3 DNA sequence: TGTGCCAGCAGCCTAGCGACAGGGGGCGGGAAAAAACTGTTTTTT.

J is TRBJ2-7 and V is TRBV6-5; possible D gene TRBD1, 6 bases. Trimming took off 6 bases at V and 3 bases at J, with 12 bases between the two ends. This CDR3 is 13 amino acids long. Germline V gene data show CDR1 as MNHEY and CDR2 as SVGAGI. The CDR3 DNA reads as TGTGCCAGCAGCTCGGACAGCATCTACGAGCAGTACTTC. The encoded protein is CASSSDSIYEQYF.

CDR3: CASSQDPSVAGNTIYF. The CDR3 DNA is TGCGCCAGCAGCCAAGACCCATCGGTCGCTGGAAACACCATATATTTT. The genes are TRBV4-1 and TRBJ1-3; no clear D gene. The CDR3 is 16 amino acids. Trimming pared 0 bases from V and 2 bases from J, leaving 11 bases between. From germline, CDR1 is MGHRA and CDR2 YSYEKL.

In its sample, this clone was seen once. The gene calls are TRBV6-6 and TRBJ2-2; 9 nucleotides match TRBD2. The CDR3 contains 19 residues. V was clipped by 6 bases and J by 4 bases; unmatched bases: 18. Germline V gene lookup returns CDR1 MNHNY and CDR2 SVGAGI (reference sequence). The CDR3 loop reads CASSSGLAWGPEGTGELFF. CDR3 nucleotides: TGTGCCAGCAGCTCGGGACTAGCCTGGGGTCCGGAGGGCACCGGGGAGCTGTTTTTT.

V usage is TRBV2 and J usage is TRBJ2-2; D is uncertain. This CDR3 has 15 amino acids. Between the trimmed V and J ends, which lost 5 bases and 4 bases, there was a span of 14 bases. CDR1 is SNHLY and CDR2 is FYNNEI in the germline V gene. The CDR3 loop is CASSLTNGATGELFF. CDR3 bases: TGTGCCAGCAGTTTGACCAACGGAGCCACCGGGGAGCTGTTTTTT. The variable domain in full, completed from reference TRBV2 and TRBJ2-2, reads EPEVTQTPSHQVTQMGQEVILRCVPISNHLYFYWYRQILGQKVEFLVSFYNNEISEKSEIFDDQFSVERPDGSNFTLKIRSTKLEDSAMYFCASSLTNGATGELFFGEGSRLTVL.

This chain links TRBV9 with TRBJ1-1; D is perhaps TRBD1 (6 bases). The CDR3 is made up of 14 amino acids. V dropped 4 bases and J dropped 1 base, with 11 bases sitting between them. Germline CDR1 is SGDLS and CDR2 is YYNGEE. The CDR3 loop is CASSRTAENTEAFF. CDR3 sequence (DNA): TGTGCCAGCAGCAGGACAGCGGAGAACACTGAAGCTTTCTTT.

V and J are TRBV19 and TRBJ1-5, with 10 bases matching TRBD1. The germline CDR1 and CDR2 sequences are LNHDA and SQIVND (reference sequence). The CDR3 length is 15 residues. J gave up 2 bases and V 5 bases, and 3 bases lay outside the gene matches. CDR3 in amino acids: CASSPGQGGNQPQHF. In nucleotides, the CDR3 is TGTGCCAGTAGTCCAGGACAGGGGGGCAATCAGCCCCAGCATTTT.

The CDR3 DNA is TGTGCCAGCAGTGGGCAGATGCAAGAGACCCAGTACTTC. Amino acid sequence: CASSGQMQETQYF. The chain recombines TRBV2 with TRBJ2-5; D not resolved. Germline CDR1 is SNHLY and CDR2 is FYNNEI. This CDR3 comprises 13 residues. V was shortened by 4 bases and J by 2 bases, with 8 bases between the two germline ends. Supplemented by reference TRBV2 and TRBJ2-5, the full variable domain reads EPEVTQTPSHQVTQMGQEVILRCVPISNHLYFYWYRQILGQKVEFLVSFYNNEISEKSEIFDDQFSVERPDGSNFTLKIRSTKLEDSAMYFCASSGQMQETQYFGPGTRLLVL.

J is TRBJ2-3 and V is TRBV29-1; D gene uncertain. The V end lost 5 bases, the J end lost 2 bases, and 11 bases lay between the germline ends. Per germline, CDR1 SQVTM and CDR2 ANQGSEA. This CDR3 region has 13 residues. The CDR3, as DNA: TGCAGCGTTCAATCCAGTTTCACAGATACGCAGTATTTT. Protein: CSVQSSFTDTQYF.

The chain links TRBV28 to TRBJ1-2; 8 positions match TRBD1. The germline V gene encodes CDR1 MDHEN and CDR2 SYDVKM. The CDR3 runs to 13 residues. The V gene end was trimmed by 6 bases and the J gene end by 2 bases; junction bases not matched to a gene: 2. The chain's CDR3 is CASSRQGNYGYTF. The CDR3 bases are TGTGCCAGCAGCCGACAGGGGAACTATGGCTACACCTTC.

The chain joins TRBV24-1 to TRBJ1-5; D may be TRBD1 (5 bases). Per the germline V gene, CDR1 is KGHDR and CDR2 is SFDVKD. This CDR3 has 14 residues. Trimming removed 3 bases at V and 5 bases at J, with 10 bases between. The CDR3 sequence: CATSDRDFDQPQHF. CDR3 nucleotides: TGTGCCACCAGTGATCGGGACTTCGATCAGCCCCAGCATTTT.

The chain uses TRBV4-1 and TRBJ1-4; 7 bases are a match to TRBD1. This CDR3 spans 18 amino acids. CDR1 is MGHRA, CDR2 YSYEKL, per germline. V lost 4 bases and J lost 0; bases outside the gene matches: 11. The CDR3 is CASSRGRVQGATNEKLFF. The CDR3 bases are TGCGCCAGCAGCCGCGGTCGGGTTCAGGGGGCAACTAATGAAAAACTGTTTTTT.

This clone showed up just once. The chain combines TRBV3-1 (or the pseudogene TRBV3-2) with TRBJ1-2; 7 nucleotides match TRBD1. The CDR3 sequence is 12 residues long. J gave up 3 bases and V 11 bases, and 6 bases lay outside the gene matches. Per the germline V gene, CDR1 is LGHDT and CDR2 is YNNKEL (reference sequence). CDR3 sequence (DNA): TGTGCCGCGAGGGGGCTAGACTATGGCTACACCTTC. Translated, it gives CAARGLDYGYTF.

The rearrangement joins TRBV12-3 or TRBV12-4 to TRBJ1-2, with 9 bases that match TRBD1. The V segment lost 6 bases and the J segment 7 bases; nucleotides outside the gene matches: 6. This CDR3 has 13 residues. CDR3 residues: CASSGTGSLGYTF. CDR3 coding DNA: TGTGCCAGCAGCGGGACAGGGTCTCTTGGCTACACCTTC.

The V and J genes are TRBV19 and TRBJ2-1, with TRBD2 matching 7 bases. The CDR3 runs 15 residues. Germline values: CDR1 LNHDA, CDR2 SQIVND (reference sequence). After removal of 6 bases from V and 0 bases from J, the junction contained 5 bases not matched to a gene. The CDR3 loop is CASSSGTTSYNEQFF. The CDR3 nucleotides are TGTGCCAGTAGCTCCGGGACTACCTCCTACAATGAGCAGTTCTTC.

J is TRBJ1-1 and V is TRBV9; perhaps TRBD1 as D (5 bases). CDR1 is SGDLS, CDR2 YYNGEE, per germline. The CDR3 has 14 residues. V lost 3 bases, J lost 5 bases, and 14 bases lay in between. The DNA for the CDR3 is TGTGCCAGCAGCGCCAACTCAGGGAGGACTGAAGCTTTCTTT. Protein sequence: CASSANSGRTEAFF.

This rearrangement joins TRBV5-1 to TRBJ2-5; D is undetermined. The CDR3 runs 16 residues. Germline V gene data show CDR1 as SGHRS and CDR2 as YFSETQ. Trimming stripped 1 base from V and 2 bases from J, with 15 bases between. DNA of the CDR3: TGCGCCAGCAGCTTGTTCAACACCCCGATACAAGAGACCCAGTACTTC. Protein: CASSLFNTPIQETQYF.

V usage is TRBV18 and J usage is TRBJ2-3; TRBD2 aligns across 8 bases. Trimming cost V 2 bases and J 6 bases; bases outside gene matches: 16. The CDR3 runs 18 residues. Per the germline V gene, CDR1 is KGHSH and CDR2 is LQKENI. The CDR3 loop is CASSPNTPGSGVSDTQYF. CDR3 nucleotides: TGTGCCAGCTCACCAAACACCCCAGGTAGCGGGGTGTCGGATACGCAGTATTTT.

CDR3 residues: CASSRQTSGPSYEQYF. DNA of the CDR3: TGTGCCAGCAGTCGACAGACTAGCGGGCCCTCCTACGAGCAGTACTTC. This chain connects TRBV28 to TRBJ2-7; 10 bases are shared with TRBD2. Germline-derived CDR1 and CDR2 are MDHEN and SYDVKM. After removal of 5 bases from V and 0 bases from J, the junction contained 7 bases not matched to a gene. The CDR3 is 16 residues long.

V usage is TRBV6-1 and J usage is TRBJ1-2; no reliable D call. V shed 1 base and J shed 4 bases, with 10 bases lying between them. CDR1 and CDR2 from the germline V gene are MNHNS and SASEGT. CDR3 length: 14 amino acids. CDR3 in amino acids: CASSEVQESYGYTF. The CDR3 DNA reads as TGTGCCAGCAGTGAAGTCCAGGAATCCTATGGCTACACCTTC.

V usage is TRBV19 and J usage is TRBJ2-5; D is possibly TRBD1 (5 bases). V lost 5 bases to trimming and J lost 4 bases, with 17 bases between them. Germline CDR1 is LNHDA and CDR2 is SQIVND (reference sequence). The CDR3 covers 15 residues. The CDR3 region is CASSSDSEIRETQYF. CDR3 nucleotides: TGTGCCAGTAGTTCAGACAGTGAAATACGAGAGACCCAGTACTTC.

The V and J genes are TRBV18 and TRBJ2-7; 7 bases align to TRBD1. The ends lost 6 bases at V and 3 bases at J; junction bases unmatched: 11. The germline V gene encodes CDR1 KGHSH and CDR2 LQKENI. The CDR3 has 15 amino acids. CDR3 nucleotide sequence: TGTGCCAGCTCGACCGTCGGGACAGACGGCTACGAGCAGTACTTC. This sequence encodes CASSTVGTDGYEQYF.